This T cell receptor beta chain emerged from a study of T cell responses to AZD1222 COVID-19 vaccine. TCRdb's copy holds only in-frame clones and misses some; the assay was immunoSEQ multiplex PCR. The sample yields tens of thousands of clones, just over 85% seen once. Regarding this clone: Its antigen is still unknown.

Trimming shortened V by 0 bases and J by 5 bases, and 2 bases separated the two germline ends. The CDR3 spans 12 residues. The germline gives CDR1 SGHRS, CDR2 YFSETQ. Study-wide points: Spike-specific TCR depth and breadth grew after two AZD1222 doses.

The TCR comes from an adult in good health. This sequence joins TRBV5-1 and TRBJ2-2; D unclear. The starting material was peripheral blood, obtained on day 0 of MenACWY control vaccination. In nucleotides, the CDR3 is TGCGCCAGCAGCTTGGATACCGGGGAGCTGTTTTTT. Translating gives CASSLDTGELFF.